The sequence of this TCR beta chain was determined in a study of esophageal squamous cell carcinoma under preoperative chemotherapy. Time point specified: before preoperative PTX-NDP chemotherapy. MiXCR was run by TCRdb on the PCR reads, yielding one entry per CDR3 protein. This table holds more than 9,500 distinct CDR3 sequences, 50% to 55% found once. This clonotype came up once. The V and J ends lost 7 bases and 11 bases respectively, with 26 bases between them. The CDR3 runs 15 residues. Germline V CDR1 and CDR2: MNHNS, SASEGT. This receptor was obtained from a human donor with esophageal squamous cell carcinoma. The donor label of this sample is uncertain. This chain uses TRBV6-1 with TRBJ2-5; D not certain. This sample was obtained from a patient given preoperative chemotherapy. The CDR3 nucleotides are TGTGCCAGCACCTTACAGACGACCCTGTACAATGAGCAGTACTTC. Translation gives CASTLQTTLYNEQYF.